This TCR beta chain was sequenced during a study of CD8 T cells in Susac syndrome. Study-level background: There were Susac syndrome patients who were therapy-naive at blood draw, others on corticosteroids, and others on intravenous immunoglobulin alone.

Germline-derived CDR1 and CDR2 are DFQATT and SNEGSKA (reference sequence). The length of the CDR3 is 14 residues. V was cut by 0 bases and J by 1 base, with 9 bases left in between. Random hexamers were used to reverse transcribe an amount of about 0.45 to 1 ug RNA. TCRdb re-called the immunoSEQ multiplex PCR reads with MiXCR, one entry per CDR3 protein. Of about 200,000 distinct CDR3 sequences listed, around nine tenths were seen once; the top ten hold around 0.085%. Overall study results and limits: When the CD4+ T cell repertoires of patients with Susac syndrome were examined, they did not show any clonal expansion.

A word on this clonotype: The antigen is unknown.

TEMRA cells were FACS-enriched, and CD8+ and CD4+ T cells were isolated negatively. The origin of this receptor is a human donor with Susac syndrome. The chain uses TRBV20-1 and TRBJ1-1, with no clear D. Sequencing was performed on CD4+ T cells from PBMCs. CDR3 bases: TGCAGTGCTAGAGAGTCTCATGGGAACACTGAAGCTTTCTTT. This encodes CSARESHGNTEAFF.